The 18 T cell receptor beta chains below all came from one sample that was sequenced in a study of blood T cell repertoires in COVID-19. Using immunoSEQ multiplex PCR, the repertoire was profiled, and TCRdb retains in-frame clones only, with some absent. The table shows 55,000 to 65,000 clones, with 79% occurring only once. The sequenced sample consisted of peripheral blood. The receptors derive from a man in his sixties with acute or convalescent COVID-19.

The chain's CDR3 is CSVKPPGALIYEQYF. For the CDR3, the DNA is TGCAGCGTTAAACCCCCAGGGGCCCTAATCTACGAGCAGTACTTC. The chain is built from TRBV29-1 and TRBJ2-7, with a tentative D call TRBD1 (6 bases). Germline values: CDR1 SQVTM, CDR2 ANQGSEA. V gave up 5 bases and J gave up 3 bases, with 20 bases separating them. This CDR3 region has 15 residues.

This clone was detected only a few times. The chain employs TRBV29-1 and TRBJ2-3, with 15 bases matching TRBD2. Germline V gene sequence: CDR1 SQVTM, CDR2 ANQGSEA. The CDR3 consists of 16 residues. Losses at the gene ends were 3 bases for V and 0 bases for J; bases not matched to a gene: 1. The CDR3 DNA sequence: TGCAGCGTTGAGGGACTAGCGGGGGGCAGCACAGATACGCAGTATTTT. It yields the protein CSVEGLAGGSTDTQYF.

This clone is a singleton in its sample. V and J are TRBV4-1 and TRBJ1-2, with a tentative D call TRBD1 (6 bases). Trimming took off 2 bases at V and 0 bases at J, with 16 bases between the two ends. The germline CDR1 and CDR2 sequences are MGHRA and YSYEKL. CDR3 length: 17 amino acids. CDR3: CASSQTPSTGANYGYTF. CDR3 DNA: TGCGCCAGCAGCCAAACCCCCTCGACAGGAGCTAACTATGGCTACACCTTC.

As for this clone: A junction boundary mismatches the germline segment, possibly from a read error. The chain couples TRBV27 to TRBJ1-6; 7 bases are a match to TRBD1. This CDR3 is 14 amino acids long. Germline V gene data show CDR1 as MNHEY and CDR2 as SMNVEV (reference sequence). DNA of the CDR3: TGTGCCAGCAGTTCCTCTCACTGGGACAGCCGTGCTGAATTT. The encoded protein is CASSSSHWDSRAEF.

With regard to this clone: This sample also contains other DNA sequences that code for the same CDR3. The V gene is TRBV5-1, the J gene TRBJ1-3; 9 bases align to TRBD1. The junction had 4 bases not matched to a gene; V was cut back by 0 bases and J by 3 bases. The CDR3 runs 16 residues. Germline V gene lookup returns CDR1 SGHRS and CDR2 YFSETQ. Written as DNA, the CDR3 is TGCGCCAGCAGCTTGGCCGGGACAGGGAGTGGAAACACCATATATTTT. This sequence encodes CASSLAGTGSGNTIYF.

Only a few counts were recorded for this clone. The chain is built from TRBV10-3 and TRBJ1-1, with a possible D match to TRBD1 (5 bases). The V gene's germline CDR1 is ENHRY and CDR2 SYGVKD. The germline V and J ends were trimmed by 3 bases and 10 bases, with 9 bases remaining between them. This CDR3 is built from 11 residues. The CDR3 DNA reads as TGTGCCATCAGTGATTTAAGGGGAGCTTTCTTT. The encoded protein is CAISDLRGAFF.

Here the CDR3 DNA reads TGCGCCAGCAGCCCACCGGGCGGGAGCGAGACCCAGTACTTC. Amino acid sequence: CASSPPGGSETQYF. The rearrangement uses TRBV5-1 and TRBJ2-5; the match to TRBD2 covers 7 bases. CDR1 and CDR2 (germline): SGHRS, YFSETQ. V shed 4 bases, J shed 5 bases, and the junction held 8 bases outside the gene matches. This CDR3 has 14 amino acids.

The rearrangement links TRBV7-9 to TRBJ2-5; 9 nucleotides agree with TRBD2. This CDR3 spans 18 amino acids. Germline loops: CDR1 SEHNR, CDR2 FQNEAQ (reference sequence). J gave up 5 bases and V 5 bases, and 18 bases lay outside the gene matches. The CDR3 region has the DNA TGTGCCAGCAGCCGGGGACTAGCACCCCCGGGGGCGCGGGAGACCCAGTACTTC. Translation gives CASSRGLAPPGARETQYF.

In this sample, this clone turned up once. The chain carries TRBV27 and TRBJ2-1, with D possibly being TRBD1 (5 bases). V lost 6 bases, J lost 5 bases, and 20 bases lay in between. The germline V gene has CDR1 MNHEY and CDR2 SMNVEV (reference sequence). This CDR3 contains 16 residues. The CDR3 spells CASSRSPSRVDNEQFF. The CDR3, as DNA: TGTGCCAGCAGCCGTAGCCCGAGCAGGGTGGACAATGAGCAGTTCTTC.

The V call is TRBV24-1, the J call TRBJ2-7; D perhaps matches TRBD1 (5 bases). The V gene lost 3 bases and the J gene lost 1 base, with 15 bases spanning the gap. The germline CDR1 and CDR2 sequences are KGHDR and SFDVKD. The CDR3 loop spans 16 amino acids. The CDR3 coding sequence is TGTGCCACCAGTGATCCCAGGGCCGCCGAGTCCTACGAGCAGTACTTC. It is translated as CATSDPRAAESYEQYF.

The J gene is TRBJ2-3, the V gene TRBV9; D not resolved. CDR1 and CDR2 (germline): SGDLS, YYNGEE. This CDR3 is built from 12 residues. V gave up 4 bases and J gave up 2 bases, with 5 bases separating them. This chain's CDR3 is CASSPNTDTQYF. CDR3 DNA: TGTGCCAGCAGCCCCAACACAGATACGCAGTATTTT.

CDR3 sequence reads: CASSLPGTGSSSEAFF. Written as DNA, the CDR3 is TGTGCCAGCAGCTTGCCGGGGACAGGGTCGAGTTCTGAAGCTTTCTTT. The V and J genes are TRBV5-4 and TRBJ1-1; 9 positions match TRBD1. Germline assignment: CDR1 SGHNT and CDR2 YYREEE (reference sequence). Trimming cost V 1 base and J 6 bases; bases outside gene matches: 10. The CDR3 has 16 residues. The full variable domain, with the rest looked up from reference TRBV5-4 and TRBJ1-1, is ETGVTQSPTHLIKTRGQQVTLRCSSQSGHNTVSWYQQALGQGPQFIFQYYREEENGRGNFPPRFSGLQFPNYSSELNVNALELDDSALYLCASSLPGTGSSSEAFFGQGTRLTVV.

The chain uses TRBV18 and TRBJ2-2, with D perhaps TRBD1 (6 bases). Between the trimmed V and J ends, which lost 8 bases and 0 bases, there was a span of 10 bases. Germline V CDR1 and CDR2: KGHSH, LQKENI. The CDR3 consists of 14 residues. CDR3 loop: CASQGLSNTGELFF. The CDR3 bases are TGTGCCAGCCAGGGGCTCTCGAACACCGGGGAGCTGTTTTTT.

The chain carries TRBV7-8 and TRBJ1-3, with no clear D. This CDR3 is built from 14 residues. V lost 0 bases and J 2 bases, leaving 5 bases between the germline ends. The V gene's germline CDR1 is SGHVS and CDR2 FQNEAQ. The CDR3 bases are TGTGCCAGCAGCTTAGCCAGAACTGGAAACACCATATATTTT. Translating gives CASSLARTGNTIYF.

The V and J genes are TRBV10-3 and TRBJ2-3; TRBD2 agrees at 10 bases. CDR3 length: 14 residues. Germline V lookup: CDR1 ENHRY, CDR2 SYGVKD. Trimming removed 6 bases from V and 7 bases from J; junction bases left unmatched: 7. The CDR3 DNA reads TGTGCCATCAGGAGCGGGGGGGCCGTGAATACGCAGTATTTT. Residues: CAIRSGGAVNTQYF.

The gene calls are TRBV28 and TRBJ1-1, with D possibly being TRBD1 (6 bases). V was shortened by 6 bases and J by 2 bases, with 16 bases between the two germline ends. This CDR3 region has 15 residues. Germline-derived CDR1 and CDR2 are MDHEN and SYDVKM. The CDR3 sequence is CASSGGRGINTEAFF. The CDR3 nucleotides read TGTGCCAGCAGCGGAGGGAGGGGGATAAACACTGAAGCTTTCTTT.

The chain uses TRBV5-5 and TRBJ2-7; tentatively, D is TRBD2 (6 bases). V was cut by 0 bases and J by 3 bases, with 13 bases left in between. Germline V gene sequence: CDR1 SGHKS, CDR2 YYEKEE (reference sequence). The CDR3 loop spans 15 amino acids. The CDR3 DNA reads as TGTGCCAGCAGCTTGGTTGTTGGAGGGAGCTACGAGCAGTACTTC. It is translated as CASSLVVGGSYEQYF.

The chain uses TRBV24-1 and TRBJ2-1; 13 bases match TRBD2. V dropped 9 bases and J dropped 7; count of bases not matched to a gene: 8. CDR3 length: 15 amino acids. The germline gives CDR1 KGHDR, CDR2 SFDVKD. CDR3 nucleotide sequence: TGTGCCACCTCGGGACTAGCGGGGTCGGAGAATGAGCAGTTCTTC. This sequence encodes CATSGLAGSENEQFF.